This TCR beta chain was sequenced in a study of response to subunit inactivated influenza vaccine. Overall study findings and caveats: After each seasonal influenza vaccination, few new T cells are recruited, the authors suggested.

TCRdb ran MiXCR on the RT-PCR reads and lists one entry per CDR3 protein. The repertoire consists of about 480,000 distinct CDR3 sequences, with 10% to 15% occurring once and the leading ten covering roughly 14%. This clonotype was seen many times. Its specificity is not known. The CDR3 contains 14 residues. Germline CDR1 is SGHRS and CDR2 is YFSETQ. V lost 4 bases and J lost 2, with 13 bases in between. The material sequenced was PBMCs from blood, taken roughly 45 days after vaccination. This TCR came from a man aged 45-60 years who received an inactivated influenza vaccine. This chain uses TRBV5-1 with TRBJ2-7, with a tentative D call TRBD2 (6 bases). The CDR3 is CASSQGLTTYEQYF. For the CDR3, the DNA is TGCGCCAGCAGCCAGGGACTGACTACCTACGAGCAGTACTTC. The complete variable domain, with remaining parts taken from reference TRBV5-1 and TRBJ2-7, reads KAGVTQTPRYLIKTRGQQVTLSCSPISGHRSVSWYQQTPGQGLQFLFEYFSETQRNKGNFPGRFSGRQFSNSRSEMNVSTLELGDSALYLCASSQGLTTYEQYFGPGTRLTVT.